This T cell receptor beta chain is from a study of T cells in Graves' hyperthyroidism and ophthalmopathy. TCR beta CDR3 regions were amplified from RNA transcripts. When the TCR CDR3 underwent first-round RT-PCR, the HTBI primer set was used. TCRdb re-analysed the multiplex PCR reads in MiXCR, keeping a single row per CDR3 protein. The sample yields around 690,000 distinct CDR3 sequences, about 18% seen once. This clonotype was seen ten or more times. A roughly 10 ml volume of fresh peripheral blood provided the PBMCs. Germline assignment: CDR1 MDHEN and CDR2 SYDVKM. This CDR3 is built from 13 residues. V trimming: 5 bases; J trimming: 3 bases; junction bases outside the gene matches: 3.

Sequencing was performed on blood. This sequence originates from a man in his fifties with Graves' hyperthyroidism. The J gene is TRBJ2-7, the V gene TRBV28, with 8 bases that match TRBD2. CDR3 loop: CASSPGTSYEQYF. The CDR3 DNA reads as TGTGCCAGCAGTCCAGGGACTAGCTACGAGCAGTACTTC.